A selection of T cell receptor beta chains follows, all from one sample in a study of cytomegalovirus exposure and HLA in healthy donors. Only in-frame clones appear in the TCRdb table, and some are missing; sequencing was by immunoSEQ multiplex PCR. The sample holds tens of thousands of clones; roughly 82% are singletons and the top ten take 10%. The sequenced sample was PBMCs. These receptors were collected from a woman under 30 in good health and CMV-seropositive. Each CDR3 is given with its conserved first and last residue. The D gene is left open where the match is weak. The size entry is marked missing in some rows and otherwise reads once, few, many or a size class.

TRBJ1-2 . TRBV27 . 13 CASSLAGYYGYAF TGTGCCAGCAGTTTAGCGGGTTACTATGGCTACGCCTTC
TRBJ2-1 TRBD1 TRBV18 . 17 CASSPTGDSSSYNEQFF TGTGCCAGCTCACCGACAGGGGATTCGAGCTCCTACAATGAGCAGTTCTTC
TRBJ2-7 TRBD1 TRBV28 . 15 CASSLGQEALSEQYF TGTGCCAGCAGTTTGGGACAGGAGGCGCTCTCCGAGCAGTACTTC
TRBJ2-1 TRBD2 TRBV4-1 . 18 CASSQDPSLGLVPNEQFF TGCGCCAGCAGCCAAGATCCTTCGTTGGGACTAGTGCCCAATGAGCAGTTCTTC
TRBJ2-1 TRBD2 TRBV27 . 17 CASSSLAGAGSYNEQFF TGTGCCAGCAGTTCGCTAGCGGGAGCGGGCTCCTACAATGAGCAGTTCTTC
TRBJ1-4 . TRBV5-8 . 17 CASSLETTDLPSEKLFF TGTGCCAGCAGCTTGGAGACGACAGATCTGCCCAGCGAAAAACTGTTTTTT
TRBJ2-7 TRBD1 TRBV7-6 . 15 CASSPRTGPSYEQYF TGTGCCAGCAGCCCCCGGACAGGCCCGTCCTACGAGCAGTACTTC
TRBJ2-7 TRBD1 TRBV28 once 14 CASSEGQGFYEQYF TGTGCCAGCAGTGAGGGACAGGGGTTCTACGAGCAGTACTTC
TRBJ1-1 TRBD1 TRBV7-9 . 15 CSSLSGRGPNTEAFF TGTTCCAGCCTCTCCGGCAGGGGGCCGAACACTGAAGCTTTCTTT
TRBJ2-1 . TRBV11-2 . 15 CASSLVQGRDNEQFF TGTGCCAGCAGCTTAGTTCAGGGCCGGGACAATGAGCAGTTCTTC
TRBJ2-1 . TRBV11-2 few 12 CASSLGNNEQFF TGTGCCAGCAGCTTAGGTAACAATGAGCAGTTCTTC
TRBJ2-5 TRBD2 TRBV11-1 . 17 CASSLASSGRRGETQYF TGTGCCAGCAGCTTAGCCAGTAGCGGGAGACGTGGCGAGACCCAGTACTTC
TRBJ1-1 . TRBV5-4 . 14 CATSTGPMNTEAFF TGTGCCACTTCGACAGGACCCATGAACACTGAAGCTTTCTTT
TRBJ2-3 TRBD2 TRBV6-4 . 15 CASSDSTGGPDTQYF TGTGCCAGCAGTGACTCGACGGGGGGGCCAGATACGCAGTATTTT
TRBJ2-3 . TRBV14 . 15 CASSLQSGATDTQYF TGTGCCAGCAGCCTCCAATCAGGGGCAACAGATACGCAGTATTTT
TRBJ1-4 . TRBV25-1 . 15 CASSAQAATNEKLFF TGTGCCAGCAGTGCACAGGCCGCAACTAATGAAAAACTGTTTTTT
TRBJ2-3 . TRBV28 few 16 CASSSAGSSAADTQYF TGTGCCAGCAGTTCTGCCGGTTCGTCGGCGGCAGATACGCAGTATTTT
TRBJ2-3 TRBD2 TRBV6-1 once 15 CASSLLAGGTDTQYF TGTGCCAGCAGCCTACTAGCGGGGGGCACAGATACGCAGTATTTT
TRBJ2-5 TRBD2 TRBV6-1 . 15 CASSEAAGGPETQYF TGTGCCAGCAGTGAAGCAGCGGGGGGGCCAGAGACCCAGTACTTC
TRBJ2-3 . TRBV29-1 few 12 CSVFELTDTQYF TGCAGCGTTTTTGAGTTAACAGATACGCAGTATTTT
TRBJ1-1 . TRBV29-1 . 13 CSVVTRLNTEAFF TGCAGCGTTGTGACTAGACTGAACACTGAAGCTTTCTTT
TRBJ2-7 TRBD1 TRBV11-2 . 15 CASSLARTGLFEQYF TGTGCCAGCAGCTTAGCCCGGACAGGGCTTTTCGAGCAGTACTTC
TRBJ2-7 TRBD2 TRBV30 . 13 CAWSLAGNYEQYF TGTGCCTGGAGCCTAGCGGGGAACTACGAGCAGTACTTC
TRBJ2-7 . TRBV21-1 . 14 CASSKQGLGYEQYF TGTGCCAGCAGCAAACAGGGACTAGGGTACGAGCAGTACTTC
TRBJ2-1 . TRBV5-4 once 13 CASSLGLSNEQFF TGTGCCAGCAGCTTGGGGCTCTCAAATGAGCAGTTCTTC
TRBJ2-7 . TRBV4-2 . 16 CASSQEVAASGLEQYF TGTGCCAGCAGCCAAGAGGTTGCCGCGAGCGGGCTCGAGCAGTACTTC
TRBJ2-1 . TRBV11-3 . 15 CASSLETARYNEQFF TGTGCCAGCAGCTTAGAGACAGCGAGATACAATGAGCAGTTCTTC
TRBJ1-4 TRBD1 TRBV5-6 few 14 CASSNLDRVGKLFF TGTGCCAGCAGCAACCTGGACAGGGTCGGGAAACTGTTTTTT
TRBJ2-5 TRBD2 TRBV19 . 15 CASTTAGTIGETQYF TGTGCCAGTACCACCGCAGGGACTATTGGAGAGACCCAGTACTTC
TRBJ2-1 TRBD1 TRBV18 . 12 CASSIQGIEQFF TGTGCCAGCTCAATACAGGGGATTGAGCAGTTCTTC
TRBJ1-6 TRBD1 TRBV9 . 15 CASSVEDRANSPLHF TGTGCCAGCAGCGTAGAGGACAGGGCTAATTCACCCCTCCACTTT
TRBJ2-3 . TRBV9 . 14 CASSVAGRTDTQYF TGTGCCAGCAGCGTAGCTGGCCGTACAGATACGCAGTATTTT
TRBJ2-1 TRBD2 TRBV7-2 . 14 CASSLGDYNNEQFF TGTGCCAGCAGCCTTGGGGACTACAACAATGAGCAGTTCTTC
TRBJ2-7 TRBD2 TRBV4-2 . 16 CASSQVVSGDSYEQYF TGTGCCAGCAGCCAAGTGGTTAGCGGGGACTCCTACGAGCAGTACTTC
TRBJ2-3 TRBD2 TRBV7-9 few 17 CASSLTTTAGEADTQYF TGTGCCAGCAGCTTAACCACCACGGCGGGGGAAGCAGATACGCAGTATTTT
TRBJ2-6 . TRBV7-2 . 19 CASSLRTGTTSSGANVLTF TGTGCCAGCAGCTTACGAACCGGGACAACGAGCTCTGGGGCCAACGTCCTGACTTTC
TRBJ1-6 TRBD1 TRBV4-3 . 19 CASSQDPGTGEPYNSPLHF TGCGCCAGCAGCCAAGATCCCGGGACAGGCGAGCCCTATAATTCACCCCTCCACTTT